The 28 T cell receptor beta chains presented below share a single source sample, sequenced in a study of blood T cell repertoires in COVID-19. Clones were read by immunoSEQ multiplex PCR, and TCRdb kept only the in-frame ones, dropping some. This table has around 320,000 clones, approximately 90% appearing once. Sequencing was carried out using peripheral blood. The receptors shown here come from a woman in her 30s who had recovered from COVID-19.

The chain couples TRBV4-2 to TRBJ2-2, with 7 nucleotides matching TRBD1. Germline CDR1 LGHNA, CDR2 YNFKEQ. The CDR3 runs to 16 residues. V was clipped by 4 bases and J by 0 bases; unmatched bases: 5. The CDR3 here is CASSRGDSTNTGELFF. CDR3 bases: TGTGCCAGCAGCCGAGGGGACAGCACGAACACCGGGGAGCTGTTTTTT.

This clone was detected a few times. CDR3 sequence reads: CASSSVPGELFF. For the CDR3, the DNA is TGTGCCAGCAGCTCTGTCCCCGGGGAGCTGTTTTTT. This chain connects TRBV5-4 to TRBJ2-2; no definite D call. The CDR3 covers 12 residues. Germline lookup yields CDR1 SGHNT and CDR2 YYREEE (reference sequence). Deletions cut 3 bases from V and 6 bases from J, with 6 bases between.

This sequence joins TRBV20-1 and TRBJ1-5; 7 bases align to TRBD1. Trimming removed 3 bases from V and 1 base from J; junction bases left unmatched: 3. The length of the CDR3 is 14 residues. The germline V gene encodes CDR1 DFQATT and CDR2 SNEGSKA (reference sequence). The chain's CDR3 is CSASEQGSNQPQHF. The CDR3 nucleotides read TGCAGTGCTAGTGAACAGGGGAGCAATCAGCCCCAGCATTTT.

CDR3 region: CASTQGNTIYF. In nucleotides, the CDR3 is TGTGCCAGCACACAGGGCAACACCATATATTTT. This sequence joins TRBV2 and TRBJ1-3; TRBD1 might be the D (6 bases). V gave up 7 bases and J gave up 7 bases, with 8 bases separating them. Germline V gives CDR1 SNHLY, CDR2 FYNNEI. This CDR3 is 11 amino acids long.

This clone was recorded once. The chain combines TRBV18 with TRBJ2-5; D unclear. Trimming took 2 bases from V and 1 from J, leaving 8 bases between them. The CDR3 is 14 amino acids. Germline values: CDR1 KGHSH, CDR2 LQKENI. CDR3 DNA: TGTGCCAGCTCACCAGGCCAGTCCCAAGAGACCCAGTACTTC. It translates to CASSPGQSQETQYF.

V and J are TRBV3-1 (or the pseudogene TRBV3-2) and TRBJ1-1; D is perhaps TRBD1 (6 bases). This CDR3 is built from 11 residues. Germline CDR1 is LGHDT and CDR2 is YNNKEL (reference sequence). V lost 5 bases and J lost 12, with 13 bases in between. The CDR3: CASSGGERTFF. The CDR3 DNA sequence: TGTGCCAGCAGCGGGGGCGAGCGGACTTTCTTT.

This chain's CDR3 is CATSRASGEETQYF. The CDR3 DNA sequence: TGTGCCACCAGTCGAGCTAGCGGGGAGGAGACCCAGTACTTC. The V call is TRBV24-1, the J call TRBJ2-5, with TRBD2 identical over 9 bases. Germline CDR1 reads KGHDR; CDR2 reads SFDVKD. This CDR3 has 14 residues. V lost 6 bases, J lost 5 bases, and 6 bases stayed unmatched.

CDR3 in amino acids: CASSLRREAEAFF. CDR3 sequence (DNA): TGTGCCAGCAGCTTAAGGAGGGAGGCTGAAGCTTTCTTT. The chain employs TRBV7-2 and TRBJ1-1; D is unclear. The germline gives CDR1 SGHTA, CDR2 FQGNSA. The V end lost 2 bases, the J end lost 6 bases, and 10 bases lay between the germline ends. The CDR3 totals 13 residues.

This clone was recorded only once. This rearrangement joins TRBV3-1 (or the pseudogene TRBV3-2) to TRBJ1-2; the match to TRBD1 covers 8 bases. CDR1 LGHDT and CDR2 YNNKEL come from the germline V gene (reference sequence). The CDR3 runs to 15 residues. V dropped 4 bases and J dropped 1; count of bases not matched to a gene: 5. The CDR3 here is CASSLSTGVNYGYTF. In nucleotides, the CDR3 is TGTGCCAGCAGCCTTTCGACAGGGGTTAACTATGGCTACACCTTC.

The rearrangement links TRBV5-4 to TRBJ1-2; 9 bases fit TRBD1. CDR1 and CDR2 from the germline V gene are SGHNT and YYREEE (reference sequence). CDR3 length equals 17 residues. J lost 10 bases, V lost 0 bases, and 16 bases had no gene match. The CDR3 DNA follows: TGTGCCAGCAGCTTGGCTGTCTTCGGGGGACAGGGTTTTATCTACACCTTC. Translation: CASSLAVFGGQGFIYTF.

This clone was seen once. This chain uses TRBV2 with TRBJ1-3; D not certain. The CDR3 runs 14 residues. V lost 7 bases, J lost 0 bases, and 10 bases lay in between. Germline assignment: CDR1 SNHLY and CDR2 FYNNEI. The DNA for the CDR3 is TGTGCCAGCAAAGAGCTCCACTCTGGAAACACCATATATTTT. Its translation is CASKELHSGNTIYF.

The V call is TRBV6-5, the J call TRBJ1-2; unclear D gene. The CDR3 has 16 amino acids. Germline-derived CDR1 and CDR2 are MNHEY and SVGAGI. The V gene lost 2 bases and the J gene lost 8 bases, with 21 bases spanning the gap. Here the CDR3 DNA reads TGTGCCAGCAGTTACACTATAACCTTGGGTAGTGTGGGCTACACCTTC. It is translated as CASSYTITLGSVGYTF.

V is TRBV19 and J is TRBJ2-2; possibly TRBD1 for D (6 bases). Germline V lookup: CDR1 LNHDA, CDR2 SQIVND (reference sequence). The CDR3 has 20 amino acids. V shed 1 base and J shed 3 bases, with 24 bases lying between them. CDR3 in amino acids: CASSIVGPDSKGRDTGELFF. CDR3 bases: TGTGCCAGTAGTATAGTAGGGCCGGACAGTAAGGGGAGAGACACCGGGGAGCTGTTTTTT.

This chain joins TRBV28 and TRBJ2-7, with a possible D match to TRBD1 (5 bases). The V gene's germline CDR1 is MDHEN and CDR2 SYDVKM. Trimming removed 5 bases at V and 1 base at J, with 15 bases between. CDR3 length: 15 residues. CDR3 sequence: CASSPGAGPSYEQYF. In DNA form, the CDR3 reads TGTGCCAGCAGTCCCGGCGCAGGGCCGTCCTACGAGCAGTACTTC.

CDR3 bases: TGTGCCAGCAGCTGGCAGGGGGCCTCCTACGAGCAGTACTTC. Encoded protein: CASSWQGASYEQYF. V and J are TRBV7-9 and TRBJ2-7; the match to TRBD1 covers 8 bases. Germline trimming cut 4 bases from V and 0 bases from J; bases unmatched to any gene: 2. This CDR3 contains 14 residues. Germline assignment: CDR1 SEHNR and CDR2 FQNEAQ (reference sequence).

This clone has just a few counts. The chain combines TRBV6-1 with TRBJ1-5; D uncertain. Germline V gene sequence: CDR1 MNHNS, CDR2 SASEGT. Trimming took off 2 bases at V and 3 bases at J, with 2 bases between the two ends. This CDR3 is 12 amino acids long. In DNA, the CDR3 is TGTGCCAGCAGTGAACACAATCAGCCCCAGCATTTT. Amino acids: CASSEHNQPQHF.

The rearrangement links TRBV5-1 to TRBJ1-5; D might be TRBD1 (6 bases). The CDR3 loop spans 13 amino acids. V lost 2 bases, J lost 10 bases, and 13 bases lay in between. Germline loops: CDR1 SGHRS, CDR2 YFSETQ. In DNA, the CDR3 is TGCGCCAGCAGCTTAGGGGGGGAGGAACCCCAGCATTTT. Protein: CASSLGGEEPQHF. Filled out from reference TRBV5-1 and TRBJ1-5, the complete variable domain reads KAGVTQTPRYLIKTRGQQVTLSCSPISGHRSVSWYQQTPGQGLQFLFEYFSETQRNKGNFPGRFSGRQFSNSRSEMNVSTLELGDSALYLCASSLGGEEPQHFGDGTRLSIL.

J is TRBJ2-1 and V is TRBV7-3, with D perhaps TRBD1 (5 bases). CDR3 length: 15 amino acids. V was pared by 7 bases and J by 1 base, with 14 bases between. Germline CDR1 and CDR2: SGHTA and FQGTGA. As DNA, the CDR3 is TGTGCCAGCATCCTAAACAGGAGATCCTACAATGAGCAGTTCTTC. This codes for CASILNRRSYNEQFF.

The chain carries TRBV5-1 and TRBJ1-2, with 8 bases that match TRBD1. V lost 4 bases, J lost 4 bases, and 6 bases stayed unmatched. Germline CDR1 is SGHRS and CDR2 is YFSETQ. CDR3 size: 14 residues. The CDR3 DNA follows: TGCGCCAGCAGCCCACAGGGGGTCGCCTATGGCTACACCTTC. Its translation is CASSPQGVAYGYTF.

This clone is a singleton in its sample. The J gene is TRBJ2-7, the V gene TRBV6-5; maybe TRBD1 (6 bases). Germline V gene lookup returns CDR1 MNHEY and CDR2 SVGAGI. The CDR3 has 13 residues. V gave up 4 bases and J gave up 2 bases, with 9 bases separating them. CDR3 sequence (DNA): TGTGCCAGCAGTTTACAGGGAGCCTACGAGCAGTACTTC. Translating gives CASSLQGAYEQYF.

This chain uses TRBV25-1 with TRBJ1-2, with D unclear. V was pared by 3 bases and J by 4 bases, with 9 bases between. The CDR3 runs 13 residues. Germline CDR1 is MGHDK and CDR2 is SYGVNS. In DNA form, the CDR3 reads TGTGCCAGCAGTGACCCCAGGTCCTATGGCTACACCTTC. This codes for CASSDPRSYGYTF.

The chain recombines TRBV3-1 (or the pseudogene TRBV3-2) with TRBJ1-4; D may be TRBD1 (6 bases). Germline values: CDR1 LGHDT, CDR2 YNNKEL (reference sequence). The germline V and J ends were trimmed by 7 bases and 13 bases, with 16 bases remaining between them. The CDR3 contains 12 residues. CDR3 region: CASTGAPMALFF. CDR3 DNA sequence: TGTGCCAGCACAGGGGCCCCCATGGCACTGTTTTTT.

The V and J genes are TRBV4-2 and TRBJ2-1, with 11 bases matching TRBD2. The germline V gene encodes CDR1 LGHNA and CDR2 YNFKEQ. The junction had 9 bases not matched to a gene; V was cut back by 3 bases and J by 8 bases. This CDR3 is built from 16 residues. CDR3 bases: TGTGCCAGCAGCCAGATACTAGCGGGGGCTATTTATGAGCAGTTCTTC. This translates into CASSQILAGAIYEQFF.

V gene TRBV2 combines with J gene TRBJ2-1, with TRBD2 matching 13 bases. CDR1 and CDR2 from the germline V gene are SNHLY and FYNNEI. The ends lost 5 bases at V and 6 bases at J; junction bases unmatched: 4. This CDR3 has 15 amino acids. The CDR3: CASSTGLAGINEQFF. Here the CDR3 DNA reads TGTGCCAGCAGTACGGGACTAGCGGGGATCAATGAGCAGTTCTTC.

This chain uses TRBV5-4 with TRBJ1-6, with TRBD1 identical over 9 bases. Germline CDR1 reads SGHNT; CDR2 reads YYREEE (reference sequence). The V segment lost 4 bases and the J segment 7 bases; nucleotides outside the gene matches: 6. The CDR3 length is 15 residues. The CDR3: CASSPGGQGNSPLHF. CDR3 nucleotide sequence: TGTGCCAGCAGCCCAGGCGGACAGGGGAATTCACCCCTCCACTTT.

The J gene is TRBJ1-6, the V gene TRBV6-4, with 7 positions matching TRBD1. With 6 bases clipped from V and 7 bases from J, the junction kept 6 bases outside the gene matches. Germline CDR1 reads MRHNA; CDR2 reads SNTAGT. This CDR3 region has 14 residues. CDR3 sequence reads: CASSADRENSPLHF. The CDR3 region has the DNA TGTGCCAGCAGCGCCGACAGGGAGAATTCACCCCTCCACTTT.

The chain employs TRBV28 and TRBJ1-2; no clear D gene. The CDR3 has 12 residues. Germline-derived CDR1 and CDR2 are MDHEN and SYDVKM. The germline V and J ends were trimmed by 5 bases and 4 bases, with 8 bases remaining between them. This CDR3 reads CASSPRPYGYTF. The CDR3 nucleotides read TGTGCCAGCAGTCCCAGGCCCTATGGCTACACCTTC.

This clone appeared a single time. This chain connects TRBV7-9 to TRBJ1-2; the D gene is possibly TRBD1 (5 bases). The CDR3 runs to 14 residues. The V gene lost 1 base and the J gene lost 4 bases, with 10 bases spanning the gap. Germline values: CDR1 SEHNR, CDR2 FQNEAQ (reference sequence). CDR3 sequence: CASSLGTGSYGYTF. In DNA form, the CDR3 reads TGTGCCAGCAGCTTAGGTACAGGCAGCTATGGCTACACCTTC.